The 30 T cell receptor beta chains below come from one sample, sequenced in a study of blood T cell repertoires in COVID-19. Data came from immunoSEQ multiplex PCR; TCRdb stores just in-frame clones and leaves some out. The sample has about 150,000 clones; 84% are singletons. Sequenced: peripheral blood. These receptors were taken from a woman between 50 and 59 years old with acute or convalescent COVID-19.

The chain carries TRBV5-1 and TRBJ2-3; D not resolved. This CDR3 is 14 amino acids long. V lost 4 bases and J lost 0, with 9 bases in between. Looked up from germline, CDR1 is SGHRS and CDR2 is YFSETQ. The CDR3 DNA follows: TGCGCCAGCAGCGTGAGATCTAGCACAGATACGCAGTATTTT. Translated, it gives CASSVRSSTDTQYF. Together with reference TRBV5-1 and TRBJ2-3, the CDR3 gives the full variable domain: KAGVTQTPRYLIKTRGQQVTLSCSPISGHRSVSWYQQTPGQGLQFLFEYFSETQRNKGNFPGRFSGRQFSNSRSEMNVSTLELGDSALYLCASSVRSSTDTQYFGPGTRLTVL.

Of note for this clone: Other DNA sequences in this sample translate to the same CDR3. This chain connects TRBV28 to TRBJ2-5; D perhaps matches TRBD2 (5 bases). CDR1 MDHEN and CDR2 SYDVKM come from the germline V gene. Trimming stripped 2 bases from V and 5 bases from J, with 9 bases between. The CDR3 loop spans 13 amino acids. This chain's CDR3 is CASSLGGRETQYF. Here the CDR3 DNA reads TGTGCCAGCAGTTTAGGCGGGCGGGAGACCCAGTACTTC.

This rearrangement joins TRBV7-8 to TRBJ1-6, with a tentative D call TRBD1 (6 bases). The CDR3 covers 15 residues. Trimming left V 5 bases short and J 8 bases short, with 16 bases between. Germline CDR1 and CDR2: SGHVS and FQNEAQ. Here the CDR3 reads CASSPQTGFDSPLHF. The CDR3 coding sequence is TGTGCCAGCAGCCCACAGACAGGCTTTGATTCACCCCTCCACTTT. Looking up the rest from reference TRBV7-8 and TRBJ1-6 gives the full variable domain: GAGVSQSPRYKVAKRGQDVALRCDPISGHVSLFWYQQALGQGPEFLTYFQNEAQLDKSGLPSDRFFAERPEGSVSTLKIQRTQQEDSAVYLCASSPQTGFDSPLHFGNGTRLTVT.

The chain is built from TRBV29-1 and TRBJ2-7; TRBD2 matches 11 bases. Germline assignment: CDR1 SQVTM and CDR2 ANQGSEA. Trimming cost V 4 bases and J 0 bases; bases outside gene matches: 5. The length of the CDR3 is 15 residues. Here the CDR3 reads CSVGIGTSGSYEQYF. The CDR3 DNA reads TGCAGCGTTGGGATAGGGACTAGCGGCTCCTACGAGCAGTACTTC.

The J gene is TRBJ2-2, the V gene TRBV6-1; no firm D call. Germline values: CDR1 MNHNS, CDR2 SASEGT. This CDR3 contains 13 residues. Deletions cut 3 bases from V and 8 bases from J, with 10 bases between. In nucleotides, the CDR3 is TGTGCCAGCAGTGACAGTCCGAGGGGGGAGCTGTTTTTT. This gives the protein CASSDSPRGELFF.

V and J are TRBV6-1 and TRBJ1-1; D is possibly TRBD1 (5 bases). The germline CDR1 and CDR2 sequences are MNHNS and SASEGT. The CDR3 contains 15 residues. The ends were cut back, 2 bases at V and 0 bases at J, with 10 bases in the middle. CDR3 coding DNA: TGTGCCAGCAGTGAAATCCGGGGGGTGAACACTGAAGCTTTCTTT. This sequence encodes CASSEIRGVNTEAFF.

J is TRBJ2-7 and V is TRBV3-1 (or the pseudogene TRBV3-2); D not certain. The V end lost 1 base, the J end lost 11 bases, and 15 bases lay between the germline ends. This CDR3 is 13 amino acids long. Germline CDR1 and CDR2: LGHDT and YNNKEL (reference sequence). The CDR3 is CASSQGLYGVEYF. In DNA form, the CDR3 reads TGTGCCAGCAGCCAAGGCCTTTATGGAGTAGAGTACTTC.

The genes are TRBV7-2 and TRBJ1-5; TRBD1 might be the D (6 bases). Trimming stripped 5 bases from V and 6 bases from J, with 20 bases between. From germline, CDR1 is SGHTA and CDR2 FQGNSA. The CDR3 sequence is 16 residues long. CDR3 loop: CASSPSQGSLSQPQHF. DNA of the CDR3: TGTGCCAGCAGCCCCTCTCAGGGGAGTCTGAGTCAGCCCCAGCATTTT.

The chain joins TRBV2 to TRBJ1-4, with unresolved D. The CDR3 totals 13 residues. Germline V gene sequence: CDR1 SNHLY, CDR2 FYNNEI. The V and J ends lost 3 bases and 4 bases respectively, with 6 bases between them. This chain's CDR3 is CASSDRINEKLFF. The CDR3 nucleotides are TGTGCCAGCAGTGACAGGATTAATGAAAAACTGTTTTTT.

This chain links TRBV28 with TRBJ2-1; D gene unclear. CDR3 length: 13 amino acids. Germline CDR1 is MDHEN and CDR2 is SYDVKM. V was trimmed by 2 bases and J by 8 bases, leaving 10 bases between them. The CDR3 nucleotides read TGTGCCAGCAGTTTAGCCAGTCCCTATGAGCAGTTCTTC. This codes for CASSLASPYEQFF.

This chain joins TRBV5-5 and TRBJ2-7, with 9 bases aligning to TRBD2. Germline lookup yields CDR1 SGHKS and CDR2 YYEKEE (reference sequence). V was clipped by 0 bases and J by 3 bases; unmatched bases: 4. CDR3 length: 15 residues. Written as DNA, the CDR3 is TGTGCCAGCAGCTTGGGACTAGCGGACCTCTACGAGCAGTACTTC. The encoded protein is CASSLGLADLYEQYF.

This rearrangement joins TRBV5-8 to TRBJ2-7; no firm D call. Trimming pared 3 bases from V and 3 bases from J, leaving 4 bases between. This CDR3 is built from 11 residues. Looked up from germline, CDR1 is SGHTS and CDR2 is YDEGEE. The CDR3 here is CASSSFYEQYF. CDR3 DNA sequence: TGTGCCAGCAGCTCTTTCTACGAGCAGTACTTC. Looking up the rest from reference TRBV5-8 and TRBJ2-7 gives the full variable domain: EAGVTQSPTHLIKTRGQQATLRCSPISGHTSVYWYQQALGLGLQFLLWYDEGEERNRGNFPPRFSGRQFPNYSSELNVNALELEDSALYLCASSSFYEQYFGPGTRLTVT.

CDR3 sequence: CASSLAGYTEAFF. In nucleotides, the CDR3 is TGTGCCAGCAGTTTGGCAGGATACACTGAAGCTTTCTTT. The chain has TRBV27 and TRBJ1-1; unclear D gene. This CDR3 has 13 amino acids. Trimming took 3 bases from V and 3 from J, leaving 8 bases between them. Germline V gene sequence: CDR1 MNHEY, CDR2 SMNVEV (reference sequence).

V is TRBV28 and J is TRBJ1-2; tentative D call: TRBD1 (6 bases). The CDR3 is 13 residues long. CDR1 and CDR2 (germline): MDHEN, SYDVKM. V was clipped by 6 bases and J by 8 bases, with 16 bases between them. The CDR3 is CASSLGAGNGYTF. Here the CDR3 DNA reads TGTGCCAGCAGCCTGGGGGCCGGCAACGGCTACACCTTC.

Written as DNA, the CDR3 is TGTGCCAGCAGCTCAAGACAGGAAAACACCATATATTTT. It yields the protein CASSSRQENTIYF. This chain links TRBV7-2 with TRBJ1-3, with D possibly matching TRBD1 (6 bases). Trimming removed 4 bases at V and 6 bases at J, with 10 bases between. The CDR3 runs to 13 residues. CDR1 and CDR2 from the germline V gene are SGHTA and FQGNSA.

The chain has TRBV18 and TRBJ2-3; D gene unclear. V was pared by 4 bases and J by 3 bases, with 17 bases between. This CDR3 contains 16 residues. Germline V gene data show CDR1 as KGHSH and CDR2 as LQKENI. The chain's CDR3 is CASSRLSGTLTDTQYF. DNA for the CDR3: TGTGCCAGCTCACGCCTTTCGGGTACTCTAACAGATACGCAGTATTTT.

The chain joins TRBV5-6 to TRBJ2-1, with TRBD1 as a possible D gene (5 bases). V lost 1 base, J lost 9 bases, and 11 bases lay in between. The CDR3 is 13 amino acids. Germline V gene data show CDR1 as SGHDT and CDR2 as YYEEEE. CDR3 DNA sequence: TGTGCCAGCAGCTTGAGCGACAGTATTGAGCAGTTCTTC. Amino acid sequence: CASSLSDSIEQFF.

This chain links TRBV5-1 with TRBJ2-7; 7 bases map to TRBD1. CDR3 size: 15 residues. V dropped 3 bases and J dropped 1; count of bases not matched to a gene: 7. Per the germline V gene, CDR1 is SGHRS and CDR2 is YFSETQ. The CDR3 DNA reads TGCGCCAGCAGCTGGGCAGGGGGAAGGTCCTACGAGCAGTACTTC. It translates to CASSWAGGRSYEQYF.

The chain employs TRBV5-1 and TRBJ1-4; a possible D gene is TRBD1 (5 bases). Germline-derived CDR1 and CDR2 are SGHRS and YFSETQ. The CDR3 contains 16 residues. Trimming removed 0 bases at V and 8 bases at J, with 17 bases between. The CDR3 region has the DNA TGCGCCAGCAGCTTGGTCTTCCCAGGGTTAAGCGAAAAACTGTTTTTT. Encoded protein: CASSLVFPGLSEKLFF.

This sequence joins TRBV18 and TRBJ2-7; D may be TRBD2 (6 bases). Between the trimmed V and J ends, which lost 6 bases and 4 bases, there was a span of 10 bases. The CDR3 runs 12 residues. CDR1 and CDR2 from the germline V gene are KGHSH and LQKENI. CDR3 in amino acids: CASSGTGYEQYF. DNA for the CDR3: TGTGCCAGCTCGGGGACTGGTTACGAGCAGTACTTC.

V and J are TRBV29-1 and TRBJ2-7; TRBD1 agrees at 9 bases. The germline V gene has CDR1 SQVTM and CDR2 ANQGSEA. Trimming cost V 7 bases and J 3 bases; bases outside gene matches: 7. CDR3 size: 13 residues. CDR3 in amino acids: CSAQGQGFYEQYF. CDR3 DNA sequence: TGCAGCGCCCAGGGACAGGGCTTCTACGAGCAGTACTTC.

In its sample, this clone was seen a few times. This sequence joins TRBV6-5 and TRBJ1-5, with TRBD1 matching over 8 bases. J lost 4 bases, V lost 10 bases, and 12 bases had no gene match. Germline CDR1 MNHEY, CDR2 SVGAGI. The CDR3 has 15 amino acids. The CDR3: CATSKQGGGNQPQHF. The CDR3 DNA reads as TGTGCCACCAGCAAACAGGGGGGAGGTAATCAGCCCCAGCATTTT.

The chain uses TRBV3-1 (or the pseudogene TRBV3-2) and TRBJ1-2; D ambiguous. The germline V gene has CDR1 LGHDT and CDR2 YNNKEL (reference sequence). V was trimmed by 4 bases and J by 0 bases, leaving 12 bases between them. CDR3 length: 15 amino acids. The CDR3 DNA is TGTGCCAGCAGCCCCACATGGAGGGCTAACTATGGCTACACCTTC. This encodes CASSPTWRANYGYTF.

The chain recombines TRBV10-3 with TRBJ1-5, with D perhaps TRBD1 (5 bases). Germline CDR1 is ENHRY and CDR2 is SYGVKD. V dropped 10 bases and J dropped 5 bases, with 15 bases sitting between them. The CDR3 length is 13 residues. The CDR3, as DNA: TGTGCCACCGGGGGAGGAGTTGATCAGCCCCAGCATTTT. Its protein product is CATGGGVDQPQHF.

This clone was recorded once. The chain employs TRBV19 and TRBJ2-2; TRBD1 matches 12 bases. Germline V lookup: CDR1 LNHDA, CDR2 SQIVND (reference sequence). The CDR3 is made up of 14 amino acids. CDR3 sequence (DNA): TGTGCGACCCGGGACAGGGGGCGGAGCGGGGAGCTGTTTTTT. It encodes CATRDRGRSGELFF.

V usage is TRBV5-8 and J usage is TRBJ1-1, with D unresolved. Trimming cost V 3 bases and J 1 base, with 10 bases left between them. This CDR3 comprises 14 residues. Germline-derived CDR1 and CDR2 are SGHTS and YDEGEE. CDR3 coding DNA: TGTGCCAGCAGCTCTGACATGGCGAACACTGAAGCTTTCTTT. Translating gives CASSSDMANTEAFF.

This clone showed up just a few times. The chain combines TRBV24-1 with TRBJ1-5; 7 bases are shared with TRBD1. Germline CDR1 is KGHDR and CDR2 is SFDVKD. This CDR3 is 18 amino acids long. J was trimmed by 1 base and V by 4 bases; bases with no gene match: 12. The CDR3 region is CATSERRTGWDSNQPQHF. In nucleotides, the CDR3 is TGTGCCACCAGTGAGAGACGGACAGGTTGGGACAGCAATCAGCCCCAGCATTTT.

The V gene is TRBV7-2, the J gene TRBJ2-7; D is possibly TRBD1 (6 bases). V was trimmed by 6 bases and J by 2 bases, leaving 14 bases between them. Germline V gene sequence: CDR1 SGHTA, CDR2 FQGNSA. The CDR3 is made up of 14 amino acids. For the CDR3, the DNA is TGTGCCAGCAGTAAAGCCGGGACAACCTACGAGCAGTACTTC. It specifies CASSKAGTTYEQYF.

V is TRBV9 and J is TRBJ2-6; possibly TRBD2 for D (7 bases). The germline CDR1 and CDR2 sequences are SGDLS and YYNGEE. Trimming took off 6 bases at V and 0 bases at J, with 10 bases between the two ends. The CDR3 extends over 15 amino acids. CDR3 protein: CASTGGPSGANVLTF. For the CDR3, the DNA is TGTGCCAGCACCGGGGGGCCCTCTGGGGCCAACGTCCTGACTTTC.

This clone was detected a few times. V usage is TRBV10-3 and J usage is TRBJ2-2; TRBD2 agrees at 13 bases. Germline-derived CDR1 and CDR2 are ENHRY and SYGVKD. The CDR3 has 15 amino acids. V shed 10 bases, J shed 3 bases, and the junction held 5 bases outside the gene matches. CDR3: CATRGLAGYTGELFF. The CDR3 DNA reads TGTGCCACGAGGGGACTAGCGGGGTACACCGGGGAGCTGTTTTTT.